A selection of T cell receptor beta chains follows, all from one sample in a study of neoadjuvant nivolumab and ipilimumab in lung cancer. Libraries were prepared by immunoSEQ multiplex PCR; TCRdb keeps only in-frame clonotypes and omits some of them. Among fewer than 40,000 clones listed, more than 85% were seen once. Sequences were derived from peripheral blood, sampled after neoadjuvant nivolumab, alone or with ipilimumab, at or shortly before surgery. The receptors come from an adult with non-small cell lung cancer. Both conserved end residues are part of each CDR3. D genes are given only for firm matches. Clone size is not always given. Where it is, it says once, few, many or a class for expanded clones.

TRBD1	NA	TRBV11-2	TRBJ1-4	TGTGCCAGCAGCCCGCAGGGGGCTGGTAATGAAAAACTGTTTTTT	CASSPQGAGNEKLFF
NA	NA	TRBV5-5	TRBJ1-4	TGTGCCAGCAGCGTGGTAGCTTATGAAAAACTGTTTTTT	CASSVVAYEKLFF
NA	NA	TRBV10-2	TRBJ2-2	TGCGCCAGCAGTGAGGCTGGTGATACCGGGGAGCTGTTTTTT	CASSEAGDTGELFF
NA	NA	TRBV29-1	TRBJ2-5	TGCAGCGCTCCGGAGGGTGGGGGACAGACCCAGTACTTC	CSAPEGGGQTQYF
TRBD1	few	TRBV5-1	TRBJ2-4	TGCGCCAGCACTTCCGGGACAGGGGGAAACATTCAGTACTTC	CASTSGTGGNIQYF
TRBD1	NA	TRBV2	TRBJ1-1	TGTGCCAGCACCCCGGAGACAGGGTGGAACACTGAAGCTTTCTTT	CASTPETGWNTEAFF
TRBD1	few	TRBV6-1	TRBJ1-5	TGTGCCAGCAGTGATTCCCTCCGGGACAGGGACAATCAGCCCCAGCATTTT	CASSDSLRDRDNQPQHF
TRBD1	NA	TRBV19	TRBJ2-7	TGTGCCAGTAGCCTTTTGTTTGGACAGGGATCGGCCGAGCAGTACTTC	CASSLLFGQGSAEQYF
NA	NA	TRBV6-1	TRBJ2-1	TGTGCCAGCAGTCAAGGAAGGATAAGCTCCTACAATGAGCAGTTCTTC	CASSQGRISSYNEQFF
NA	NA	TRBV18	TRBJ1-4	TGTGCCAGCTCCCCTGACAAGGGTGGGGCTAATGAAAAACTGTTTTTT	CASSPDKGGANEKLFF
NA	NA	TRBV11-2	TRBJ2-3	TGTGCCAGCAGCCCACGAACCACAGATACGCAGTATTTT	CASSPRTTDTQYF
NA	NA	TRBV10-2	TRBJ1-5	TGCGCCAGCAGTGAGTCCAGGTTCAATCAGCCCCAGCATTTT	CASSESRFNQPQHF
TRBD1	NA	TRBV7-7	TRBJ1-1	TGTGCCAGCAGCTATTTCTGGGACAGCAACAACGACACTGAAGCTTTCTTT	CASSYFWDSNNDTEAFF
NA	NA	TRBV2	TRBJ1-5	TGTGCCAGTGACAGCGGCAATCAGCCCCAGCATTTT	CASDSGNQPQHF
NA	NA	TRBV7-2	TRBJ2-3	TGTGCCAGCAGCTTTAGAAGGGCCGATACGCAGTATTTT	CASSFRRADTQYF
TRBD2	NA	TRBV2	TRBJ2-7	TGTGCCAGCAGTTTACCGACTAGCGGGGGCCTCCTCGAGCAGTACTTC	CASSLPTSGGLLEQYF
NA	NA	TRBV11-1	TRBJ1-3	TGTGCCAGCAGCTTAGGCCTCTCTGGAAACACCATATATTTT	CASSLGLSGNTIYF
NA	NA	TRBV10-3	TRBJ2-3	TGTGCCATCAGTGAGGGCGCGGGAATTAGCACAGATACGCAGTATTTT	CAISEGAGISTDTQYF
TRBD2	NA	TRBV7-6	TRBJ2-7	TGTGCCAGCAGCTCGGGACTAGCCTTCGAGCAGTACTTC	CASSSGLAFEQYF
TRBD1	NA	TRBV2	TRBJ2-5	TGTGCCAGCAGTTTAACACAGGGGTACGGGGAGACCCAGTACTTC	CASSLTQGYGETQYF
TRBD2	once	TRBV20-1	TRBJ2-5	TGCAGTGTCAAGCCGGGAGGAATCCAGTACTTC	CSVKPGGIQYF
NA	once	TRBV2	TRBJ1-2	TGTGCCAGCAGTGATTTCCGGGAACGGGGCTACACCTTC	CASSDFRERGYTF
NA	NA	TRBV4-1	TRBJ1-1	TGCGCCAGCAGCCAAGTCTTCGGCCAGGAAGCTTTCTTT	CASSQVFGQEAFF
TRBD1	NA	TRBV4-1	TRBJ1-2	TGCGCCAGCAGGGGGGATTGGGACAGGGAGAGGGGCTATGGCTACACCTTC	CASRGDWDRERGYGYTF
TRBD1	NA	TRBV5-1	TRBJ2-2	TGCGCCAGCAGCTATCCCGGGACAGGGAGGACCGGGGAGCTGTTTTTT	CASSYPGTGRTGELFF
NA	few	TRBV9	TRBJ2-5	TGTGCCAGCAGCGTAGGGGACTTAGGAGCGTGGGAGACCCAGTACTTC	CASSVGDLGAWETQYF
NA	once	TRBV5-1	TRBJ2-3	TGCGCCAGCAGCTTGGAGGAAGTAGATACGCAGTATTTT	CASSLEEVDTQYF
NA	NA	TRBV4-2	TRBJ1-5	TGTGCCAGCAGCCAAGGATCGGGGCAGGGGCAGCCCCAGCATTTT	CASSQGSGQGQPQHF
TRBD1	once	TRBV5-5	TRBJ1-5	TGTGCCAGCAGCTTTTCCCCACCAGGGGGCCTCGGCAATCAGCCCCAGCATTTT	CASSFSPPGGLGNQPQHF
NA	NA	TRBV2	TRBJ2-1	TGTGCCAGCAGTGAAACACAGGGTTATAGTGAGCAGTTCTTC	CASSETQGYSEQFF
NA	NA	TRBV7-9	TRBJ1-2	TGTGCCAGCAGCCTTACCGCGAACTATGGCTACACCTTC	CASSLTANYGYTF
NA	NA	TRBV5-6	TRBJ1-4	TGTGCCAGCAGCTTGGGGGGGGGAGGTGGTGAAAAACTGTTTTTT	CASSLGGGGGEKLFF
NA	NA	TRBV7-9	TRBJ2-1	TGTGCCAGCAGCGGGGACTCTAACAATGAGCAGTTCTTC	CASSGDSNNEQFF
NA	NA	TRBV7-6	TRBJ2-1	TGTGCCAGCAGCTTAGGGCTAGACGATGAGCAGTTCTTC	CASSLGLDDEQFF
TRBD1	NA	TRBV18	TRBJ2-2	TGTGCCAGCTCACCTTTACCCGGGACAGGGGGCACCGGGGAGCTGTTTTTT	CASSPLPGTGGTGELFF
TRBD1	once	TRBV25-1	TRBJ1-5	TGTGCCAGCCAGGACAGGGATTCTCAGCCCCAGCATTTT	CASQDRDSQPQHF
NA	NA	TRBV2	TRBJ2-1	TGTGCCAGCAGTGAACGGGGGCCTTCCAATGAGCAGTTCTTC	CASSERGPSNEQFF
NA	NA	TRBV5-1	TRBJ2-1	TGCGCCAGCAGCTTTACAAGTGACTCCTACAATGAGCAGTTCTTC	CASSFTSDSYNEQFF
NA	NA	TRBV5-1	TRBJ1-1	TGCGCCAGCAGGGGGACAACAGGGAGCACTGAAGCTTTCTTT	CASRGTTGSTEAFF
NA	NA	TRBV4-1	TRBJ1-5	TGCGCCAGCAGCCATGACCCCTTCAATAATCAGCCCCAGCATTTT	CASSHDPFNNQPQHF
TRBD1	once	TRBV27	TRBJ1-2	TGTGCCAGCAGTTTAAAGGGGGCGCGGGGCTACACCTTC	CASSLKGARGYTF
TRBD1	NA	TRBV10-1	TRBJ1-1	TGCGCCAGCAGTGCCCACAGGGGTCGGACTGAAGCTTTCTTT	CASSAHRGRTEAFF
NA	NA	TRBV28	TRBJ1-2	TGTGCCAGCAGTCCCCTGACGGCCTATGGCTACACCTTC	CASSPLTAYGYTF
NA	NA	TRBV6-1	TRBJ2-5	TGTGCCAGTGGTTTGATCGAGACCCAGTACTTC	CASGLIETQYF
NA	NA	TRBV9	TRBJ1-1	TGTGCCAGCAGCGTAGCTAAGGGGCTCTTCTTT	CASSVAKGLFF
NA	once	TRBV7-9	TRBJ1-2	TGTGCCAGCGGAACCTTAGAGAGGGAGGGAGGTGGCTACACCTTC	CASGTLEREGGGYTF
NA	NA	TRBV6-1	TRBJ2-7	TGTGCCAGCAGTGAACAGGGTTACGAGCAGTACTTC	CASSEQGYEQYF
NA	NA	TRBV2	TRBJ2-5	TGTGCCAGCAGTGTTGGGGGGCTCCAAGAGACCCAGTACTTC	CASSVGGLQETQYF
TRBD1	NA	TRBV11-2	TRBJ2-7	TGTGCCAGCAGCAGATCAGGGGGCGCGGATGGCGAGCAGTACTTC	CASSRSGGADGEQYF
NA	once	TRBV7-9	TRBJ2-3	TGTGCCAGCAGCTTATCTTTGGGGGGATCGGGGGATACGCAGTATTTT	CASSLSLGGSGDTQYF
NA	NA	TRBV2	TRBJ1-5	TGTGCCAGCAGTGAAATGGGTGGACAGCCCCAGCATTTT	CASSEMGGQPQHF
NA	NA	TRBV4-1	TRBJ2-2	TGCGCCAGCAGCGAAGGGAATAGCGCCTCGAACACCGGGGAGCTGTTTTTT	CASSEGNSASNTGELFF
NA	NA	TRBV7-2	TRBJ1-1	TGTGCCTCTTTGCGGTTCATGAACACTGAAGCTTTCTTT	CASLRFMNTEAFF
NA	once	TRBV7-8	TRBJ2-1	TGTGCCAGCAGCTTAGCGTTACCGCCTAAAGGGAATGAGCAGTTCTTC	CASSLALPPKGNEQFF
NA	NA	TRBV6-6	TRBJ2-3	TGTGCCAGCAGTAGCGGGACAGATACGCAGTATTTT	CASSSGTDTQYF